This entry lists 27 T cell receptor beta chains sequenced from one sample in a study of kidney transplant recipient with SARS-CoV-2 infection. Each CDR3 protein is one row after TCRdb ran MiXCR on the reads. This sample has roughly 250,000 distinct CDR3 sequences; around 28% occur once, and the top ten carry under 9.5%. Sequenced here: a blood sample, sampled at baseline and between days 110 and 120 from a kidney transplant recipient. These receptors all stem from a male patient aged 25-45 years who had COVID-19 and was a kidney transplant recipient. The T cells may partly be graft donor cells.

This clonotype was detected a few times. Germline and junction disagree at one end, which may indicate a read error. V gene TRBV10-2 combines with J gene TRBJ2-3; 11 bases map to TRBD2. Germline CDR1 is WSHSY and CDR2 is SAAADI. The CDR3 is made up of 14 amino acids. Written as DNA, the CDR3 is TGTGCCACCCAACTAGCGGGAGTAGGAGATACGCAGTATTTT. It is translated as CATQLAGVGDTQYF.

This clonotype occurred many times. V and J are TRBV9 and TRBJ1-2; D not resolved. V lost 7 bases, J lost 4 bases, and 23 bases lay in between. The CDR3 is 16 amino acids. Germline V gene sequence: CDR1 SGDLS, CDR2 YYNGEE. The CDR3: CASQSRYSRKTYGYTF. The CDR3 DNA follows: TGTGCCAGCCAATCACGGTACTCAAGAAAGACCTATGGCTACACCTTC.

A word on this clonotype: This may stem from a read error, because a much larger clone lies one nucleotide away. The chain employs TRBV3-2 and TRBJ2-5; TRBD1, the table's D call, lacks a check against the DNA. Gene TRBJ2-7 matches the end of the DNA better, so the J call may be wrong. TRBV3-2 is a documented pseudogene. CDR3 size: 13 residues. This CDR3 is CAGSPGMYYEQYF. The DNA of the CDR3 is TGTGCCGGCAGTCCGGGCATGTACTACGAGCAGTACTTC.

The gene calls are TRBV5-8 and TRBJ1-2; D remains ambiguous. Per germline, CDR1 SGHTS and CDR2 YDEGEE. With 7 bases removed from V and 4 bases from J, the gap between germline ends came to 23 bases. The CDR3 is 16 amino acids. The CDR3 DNA reads as TGTGCCAGCGAGGCTCGTCATCCACGAAAGACCTATGGCTACACCTTC. Its translation is CASEARHPRKTYGYTF.

The sample holds many counts of this clonotype. V and J are TRBV11-3 and TRBJ2-1; tentative D call: TRBD1 (6 bases). The V end lost 5 bases, the J end lost 1 base, and 12 bases lay between the germline ends. Germline V lookup: CDR1 SGHNT, CDR2 YENEEA. The CDR3 contains 15 residues. The CDR3 loop reads CASSRTGSSYNEQFF. The CDR3 region has the DNA TGTGCCAGCAGCCGAACAGGGTCTTCCTACAATGAGCAGTTCTTC.

About this clonotype: A single base separates this from a much larger clone, so it may be a read error. Because the CDR3's place on the DNA is in doubt, the DNA is left out and the CDR3 is given as listed by TCRdb. This rearrangement joins TRBV7-5 to TRBJ1-2. TRBV7-5 is classified as a pseudogene. The CDR3 is 19 residues long, counting both termini. The CDR3: CISVPEHNIEEGKTYGYTF.

This clonotype has at least ten counts. The rearrangement uses TRBV5-1 and TRBJ1-4; D unclear. The V end lost 6 bases, the J end lost 4 bases, and 13 bases lay between the germline ends. Germline-derived CDR1 and CDR2 are SGHRS and YFSETQ. The CDR3 consists of 14 residues. CDR3 in amino acids: CASTEGTVNEKLFF. In DNA form, the CDR3 reads TGCGCCAGCACGGAGGGCACGGTTAATGAAAAACTGTTTTTT. Complete variable domain (other parts from reference TRBV5-1 and TRBJ1-4): KAGVTQTPRYLIKTRGQQVTLSCSPISGHRSVSWYQQTPGQGLQFLFEYFSETQRNKGNFPGRFSGRQFSNSRSEMNVSTLELGDSALYLCASTEGTVNEKLFFGSGTQLSVL.

In this sample, this clonotype turned up many times. The CDR3 sequence is CASSLGPGTMGQETQYF. CDR3 bases: TGTGCCAGCAGCTTAGGTCCGGGTACAATGGGCCAAGAGACCCAGTACTTC. The genes are TRBV13 and TRBJ2-5; D unresolved. CDR1 PRHDT and CDR2 FYEKMQ come from the germline V gene (reference sequence). Between the trimmed V and J ends, which lost 0 bases and 1 base, there was a span of 15 bases. This CDR3 spans 17 amino acids.

This clonotype occurred many times. The chain joins TRBV5-1 to TRBJ1-2, with TRBD1 matching over 9 bases. The CDR3 contains 15 residues. The V gene end was trimmed by 6 bases and the J gene end by 7 bases; junction bases not matched to a gene: 13. Germline V gene lookup returns CDR1 SGHRS and CDR2 YFSETQ. CDR3 nucleotide sequence: TGCGCCAGCAACGCAGAACCTGGGACAGGGCTTGGCTACACCTTC. Protein: CASNAEPGTGLGYTF.

Notes on this clonotype: Just one base apart from a much larger clone, this may be a read error. The chain carries TRBV14 and TRBJ2-4; D not certain. The DNA end is more similar to TRBJ2-7, so the J call may be wrong. CDR3 size: 15 residues. CDR1 and CDR2 (germline): SGHDN, FVKESK. The CDR3 bases are TGTGCCAGCGGATCCCGTACACTATACTCCTACGAGCAGTACTTC. Amino acid sequence: CASGSRTLYSYEQYF.

With respect to this clonotype: This may come from a read error, since a much larger clone is one base off. The DNA of the CDR3 is TGTGCCGGCAGCTTAGGGGTTCTCAATGAGCAGTTCTTC. Its protein is CAGSLGVLNEQFF. The chain uses TRBV7-2 and TRBJ2-1; possible D gene TRBD1, 5 bases. The CDR3 is made up of 13 amino acids. Germline loops: CDR1 SGHTA, CDR2 FQGNSA. Combining the CDR3 with reference TRBV7-2 and TRBJ2-1 gives the whole variable domain GAGVSQSPSNKVTEKGKDVELRCDPISGHTALYWYRQSLGQGLEFLIYFQGNSAPDKSGLPSDRFSAERTGGSVSTLTIQRTQQEDSAVYLCAGSLGVLNEQFFGPGTRLTVL.

Worth noting for this clonotype: This may be a read error: a much more frequent sequence differs by one nucleotide. The CDR3 does not close with the conserved phenylalanine or tryptophan, likely indicating a read error. This CDR3 is CASSNAYPISIRTEAFL. The CDR3 nucleotides read TGTGCCAGCAGCAACGCATATCCCATTTCAATTCGCACTGAAGCTTTCCTT. This chain links TRBV3-1 with TRBJ1-1; D is unresolved. Looked up from germline, CDR1 is LGHDT and CDR2 is YNNKEL (reference sequence). This CDR3 contains 17 residues. With 5 bases removed from V and 4 bases from J, the gap between germline ends came to 23 bases.

The chain employs TRBV5-4 and TRBJ1-2; the D is unclear. Per the germline V gene, CDR1 is SGHNT and CDR2 is YYREEE (reference sequence). The CDR3 has 16 amino acids. The V and J ends lost 7 bases and 4 bases respectively, with 23 bases between them. This chain's CDR3 is CASPAYVPGKTYGYTF. The CDR3 DNA reads TGTGCCAGCCCCGCATACGTACCAGGAAAGACCTATGGCTACACCTTC.

The rearrangement joins TRBV6-5 to TRBJ2-1, with 8 bases matching TRBD1. The CDR3 runs to 17 residues. V dropped 0 bases and J dropped 8; count of bases not matched to a gene: 12. Germline V gives CDR1 MNHEY, CDR2 SVGAGI. The DNA of the CDR3 is TGTGCCAGCAGTTACTCGAACCCAGGACAGGGCGGCGATGAGCAGTTCTTC. It translates to CASSYSNPGQGGDEQFF.

This rearrangement joins TRBV13 to TRBJ2-4; perhaps TRBD2 as D (5 bases). The tail of the sequence fits TRBJ2-1 better, so the J call may be wrong. The CDR3 extends over 12 amino acids. The germline gives CDR1 PRHDT, CDR2 FYEKMQ (reference sequence). The CDR3 sequence is CASSLGRGEQFF. The CDR3 nucleotides are TGTGCCAGCAGCTTAGGTCGGGGTGAGCAGTTCTTC.

To note about this clonotype: A much larger clone sits a single nucleotide away, making a read error possible. V gene TRBV28 combines with J gene TRBJ1-1, with 12 positions matching TRBD1. This CDR3 contains 17 residues. Germline V gene lookup returns CDR1 MDHEN and CDR2 SYDVKM. Here the CDR3 reads CAGRPGTGGIRNTEAFF. The DNA for the CDR3 is TGTGCCGGCAGACCCGGGACAGGGGGCATCAGGAACACTGAAGCTTTCTTT.

In this sample, this clonotype turned up many times. The chain has TRBV10-2 and TRBJ1-2; D call uncertain. CDR1 and CDR2 (germline): WSHSY, SAAADI. Deletions cut 3 bases from V and 4 bases from J, with 21 bases between. The CDR3 runs 17 residues. The CDR3 DNA reads as TGCGCCAGCAGTGATCAAACCACTTCTAGAAAGACCTATGGCTACACCTTC. It translates to CASSDQTTSRKTYGYTF.

Comments on this clonotype: This may be a read error: a much more frequent sequence differs by one nucleotide. This rearrangement joins TRBV24-1 to TRBJ2-1; no clear D gene. CDR1 is KGHDR and CDR2 is SFDVKD in the germline V gene. CDR3 length: 12 amino acids. V was trimmed by 8 bases and J by 4 bases, leaving 8 bases between them. CDR3 residues: CATTADYNEQFF. The CDR3 DNA sequence: TGTGCCACCACAGCCGATTACAATGAGCAGTTCTTC.

This clonotype has ten or more counts. The chain recombines TRBV6-5 with TRBJ1-2, with D possibly being TRBD1 (5 bases). The CDR3 runs 11 residues. Germline assignment: CDR1 MNHEY and CDR2 SVGAGI. Trimming pared 6 bases from V and 8 bases from J, leaving 10 bases between. The CDR3 sequence: CASRPSGGYTF. CDR3 in DNA: TGTGCCAGCAGACCCTCAGGGGGCTACACCTTC.

Comments on this clonotype: With a much larger clone just one base away, this may be a read error. No conserved phenylalanine or tryptophan is present at the end of the CDR3, so a read error is the likely explanation. The chain couples TRBV5-6 to TRBJ1-2; possible D gene TRBD1, 5 bases. Trimming shortened V by 4 bases and J by 2 bases, and 18 bases separated the two germline ends. This CDR3 spans 16 amino acids. Germline lookup yields CDR1 SGHDT and CDR2 YYEEEE. CDR3 residues: CASSNPGREPNYGYTS. Written as DNA, the CDR3 is TGTGCCAGCAGCAATCCGGGCAGGGAACCCAACTATGGCTACACCTCC.

The sample holds many counts of this clonotype. The chain combines TRBV9 with TRBJ1-2; 12 bases agree with TRBD1. CDR1 is SGDLS and CDR2 is YYNGEE in the germline V gene. This CDR3 comprises 17 residues. V shed 0 bases and J 4 bases; nucleotides not matched to a gene: 7. The chain's CDR3 is CASSVGDRGLISYGYTF. CDR3 DNA sequence: TGTGCCAGCAGCGTAGGGGACAGGGGGCTAATTTCCTATGGCTACACCTTC.

The V gene is TRBV12-3 or TRBV12-4, the J gene TRBJ2-1; a possible D gene is TRBD2 (5 bases). The V end was cut by 8 bases, the J end by 5 bases, with 13 bases between. The CDR3 is made up of 13 amino acids. CDR3 residues: CASGLRHDNEQFF. DNA of the CDR3: TGTGCCAGCGGACTTCGACACGACAATGAGCAGTTCTTC.

This clonotype was counted ten times or more. V is TRBV11-3 and J is TRBJ1-2; D unclear. Germline CDR1 reads SGHNT; CDR2 reads YENEEA. The germline V and J ends were trimmed by 5 bases and 4 bases, with 23 bases remaining between them. The CDR3 length is 17 residues. Here the CDR3 DNA reads TGTGCCAGCAGCAATCGTCCCGATCTCGGAAAGACCTATGGCTACACCTTC. As protein: CASSNRPDLGKTYGYTF. Complete variable domain (other parts from reference TRBV11-3 and TRBJ1-2): EAGVVQSPRYKIIEKKQPVAFWCNPISGHNTLYWYLQNLGQGPELLIRYENEEAVDDSQLPKDRFSAERLKGVDSTLKIQPAELGDSAVYLCASSNRPDLGKTYGYTFGSGTRLTVV.

With respect to this clonotype: A much larger clone differs by one base, so this may be a read error. The conserved final phenylalanine or tryptophan is absent from the CDR3, which likely points to a read error. The V gene is TRBV19, the J gene TRBJ1-2, with D hard to call. The CDR3 spans 14 residues. Germline V gene data show CDR1 as LNHDA and CDR2 as SQIVND (reference sequence). V was cut by 3 bases and J by 2 bases, with 10 bases left in between. The CDR3 DNA reads as TGTGCCAGTAGTATGGGCAGTGGGAACTATGGCTACACCTCC. Protein product: CASSMGSGNYGYTS.

The table lists this clonotype with many counts. The genes are TRBV5-1 and TRBJ1-2, with no clear D. In germline, CDR1 is SGHRS, CDR2 YFSETQ. The V and J ends lost 6 bases and 4 bases respectively, with 22 bases between them. The CDR3 contains 16 residues. CDR3 nucleotide sequence: TGCGCCAGCAAATTGGGATCGGTTCGAAAGACCTATGGCTACACCTTC. Translating it yields CASKLGSVRKTYGYTF.

This clonotype was seen a few times. The V and J genes are TRBV20-1 and TRBJ2-3, with unresolved D. The CDR3 contains 13 residues. From germline, CDR1 is DFQATT and CDR2 SNEGSKA (reference sequence). V lost 7 bases, J lost 0 bases, and 11 bases lay in between. CDR3 region: CSVLAYSTDTQYF. CDR3 in DNA: TGCAGTGTGTTGGCGTATAGCACAGATACGCAGTATTTT.

This clonotype was picked up many times. The chain is built from TRBV25-1 and TRBJ2-4; D possibly uses TRBD1 or TRBD2 (5 bases each). The CDR3 covers 16 residues. The ends were cut back, 1 base at V and 13 bases at J, with 23 bases in the middle. The germline V gene encodes CDR1 MGHDK and CDR2 SYGVNS. This CDR3 is CASSEFRAVPLGEQYF. CDR3 coding DNA: TGTGCCAGCAGTGAATTTCGGGCAGTCCCACTGGGGGAGCAGTACTTC.